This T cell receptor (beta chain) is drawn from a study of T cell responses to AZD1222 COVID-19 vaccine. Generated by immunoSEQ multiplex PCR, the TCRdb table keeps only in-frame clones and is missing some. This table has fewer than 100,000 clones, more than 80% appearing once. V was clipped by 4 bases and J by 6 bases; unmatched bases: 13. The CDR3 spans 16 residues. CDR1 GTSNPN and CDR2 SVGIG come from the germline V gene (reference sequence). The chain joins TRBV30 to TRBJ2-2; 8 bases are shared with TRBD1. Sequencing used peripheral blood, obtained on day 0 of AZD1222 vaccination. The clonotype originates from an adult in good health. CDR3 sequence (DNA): TGTGCCTGGAATCGTGCAGGGGGCGCGAGGGCCGGGGAGCTGTTTTTT. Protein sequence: CAWNRAGGARAGELFF.